This TCR beta chain was obtained from a study of blood T cell repertoires in COVID-19. Study in general: The United States, Italy and Spain supplied acute and convalescent COVID-19 samples. PBMCs, B-cell-depleted T cells, or T cells provided the cDNA or gDNA that made up the material.

Germline CDR1 SGHRS, CDR2 YFSETQ. This CDR3 spans 15 amino acids. Trimming cost V 6 bases and J 3 bases; bases outside gene matches: 10. Original processing notes: From reference gene primer amplification, estimates of nucleated cell counts were derived. Measured with immunoSEQ multiplex PCR; TCRdb has only the in-frame clones, and not every one. V, J and clone size are those of that table, while D and trimming were read from the DNA. The table shows roughly 87,000 clones, with around nine tenths occurring only once. The sample was peripheral blood. The TCR comes from a man between 35 and 55 years old with acute or convalescent COVID-19. The gene calls are TRBV5-1 and TRBJ2-3, with 7 bases aligning to TRBD2. This CDR3 reads CASTSSGGETDTQYF. The CDR3 coding sequence is TGCGCCAGCACGTCCAGTGGGGGGGAGACAGATACGCAGTATTTT.